This T cell receptor (beta chain) is from a study of CD4 T cells in relation to SARS-CoV-2 and coronaviruses. In the study overall: TCR beta CDR3s were sequenced after roughly 10-day antigen culture of PBMCs. Whole-study results and caveats: Monoreactive clones expanded significantly more to SARS-CoV-2 than crossreactive clones did.

This CDR3 region has 13 residues. CDR1 is MDHEN, CDR2 SYDVKM, per germline. Trimming left V 8 bases short and J 6 bases short, with 14 bases between. Regarding this clone: Its specificity is unknown.

CD4+ T cells from unexposed donors were obtained before the COVID-19 pandemic (2011-2018). After nine to ten days of culture, CD4+ T cells were isolated. Produced via immunoSEQ multiplex PCR; TCRdb's table is partial and in-frame only. The sample holds 10,000 or so clones; 70% to 85% are singletons and the top ten take approximately 24%. This TCR was recovered from a human donor in good health. The rearrangement uses TRBV28 and TRBJ2-1, with D perhaps TRBD2 (6 bases). The specimen was CD4+ T cells from PBMCs, cultured in vitro. CDR3 protein: CASAGPPTNEQFF. The CDR3 DNA reads as TGTGCCAGCGCGGGACCCCCCACCAATGAGCAGTTCTTC.